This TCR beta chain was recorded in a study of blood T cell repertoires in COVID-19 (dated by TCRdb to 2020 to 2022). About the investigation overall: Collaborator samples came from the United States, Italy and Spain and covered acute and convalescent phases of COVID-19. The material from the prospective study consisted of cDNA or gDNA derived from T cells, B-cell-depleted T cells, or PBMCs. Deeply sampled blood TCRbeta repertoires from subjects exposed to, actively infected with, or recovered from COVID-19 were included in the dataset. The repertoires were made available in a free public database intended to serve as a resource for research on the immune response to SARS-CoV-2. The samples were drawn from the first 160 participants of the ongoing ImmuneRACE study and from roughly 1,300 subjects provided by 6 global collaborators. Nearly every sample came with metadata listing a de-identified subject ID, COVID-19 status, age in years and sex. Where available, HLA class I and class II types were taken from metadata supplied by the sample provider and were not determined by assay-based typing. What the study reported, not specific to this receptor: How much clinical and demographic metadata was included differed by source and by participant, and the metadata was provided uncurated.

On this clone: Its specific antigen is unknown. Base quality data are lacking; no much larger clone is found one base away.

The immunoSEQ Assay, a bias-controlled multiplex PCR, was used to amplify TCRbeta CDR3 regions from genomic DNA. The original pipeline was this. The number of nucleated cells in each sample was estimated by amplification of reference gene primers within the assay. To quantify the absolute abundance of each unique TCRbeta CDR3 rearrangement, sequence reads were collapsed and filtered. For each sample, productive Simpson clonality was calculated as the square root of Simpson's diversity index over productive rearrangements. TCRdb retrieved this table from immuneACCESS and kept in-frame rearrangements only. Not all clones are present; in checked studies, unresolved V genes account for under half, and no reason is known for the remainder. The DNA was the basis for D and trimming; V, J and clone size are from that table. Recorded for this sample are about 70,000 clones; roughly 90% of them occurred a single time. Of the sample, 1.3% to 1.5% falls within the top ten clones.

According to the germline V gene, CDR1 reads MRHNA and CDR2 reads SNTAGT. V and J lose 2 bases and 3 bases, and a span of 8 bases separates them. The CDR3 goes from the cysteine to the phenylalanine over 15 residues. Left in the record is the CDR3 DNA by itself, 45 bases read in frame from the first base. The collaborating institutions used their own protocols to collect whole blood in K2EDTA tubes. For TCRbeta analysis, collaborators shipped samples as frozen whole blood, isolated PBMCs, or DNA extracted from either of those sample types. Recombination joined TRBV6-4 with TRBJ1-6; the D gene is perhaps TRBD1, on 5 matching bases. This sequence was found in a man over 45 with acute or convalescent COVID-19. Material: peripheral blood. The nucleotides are TGTGCCAGCAGTGACGGAGACAGCTATAATTCACCCCTCCACTTT. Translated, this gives CASSDGDSYNSPLHF.